The clone carrying this TCR beta chain has only a few counts. Its specificity is not known. The data were obtained in a study of cytomegalovirus exposure and HLA in healthy donors. Whole-study results and caveats: Being productive about 87% or about 30% of the time was typical of most TCR beta V segments in an earlier analysis.

V was pared by 4 bases and J by 4 bases, with 17 bases between. Germline loops: CDR1 SGHRS, CDR2 YFSETQ. CDR3 size: 15 residues. PCR primers comprised 60 Vbeta and 13 Jbeta primers. The protocol was immunoSEQ multiplex PCR, while the TCRdb copy is restricted to in-frame clones and leaves out a portion. This sample has around 160,000 clones, with 75% to 80% found just once. This TCR was sampled from a woman aged 40 to 50 in good health and CMV-seropositive. The chain is built from TRBV5-1 and TRBJ1-2, with TRBD1 as a possible D gene (5 bases). Source material: PBMCs. CDR3 sequence reads: CASSLPGERGYGYTF. Here the CDR3 DNA reads TGCGCCAGCAGCCTACCGGGGGAAAGGGGCTATGGCTACACCTTC.